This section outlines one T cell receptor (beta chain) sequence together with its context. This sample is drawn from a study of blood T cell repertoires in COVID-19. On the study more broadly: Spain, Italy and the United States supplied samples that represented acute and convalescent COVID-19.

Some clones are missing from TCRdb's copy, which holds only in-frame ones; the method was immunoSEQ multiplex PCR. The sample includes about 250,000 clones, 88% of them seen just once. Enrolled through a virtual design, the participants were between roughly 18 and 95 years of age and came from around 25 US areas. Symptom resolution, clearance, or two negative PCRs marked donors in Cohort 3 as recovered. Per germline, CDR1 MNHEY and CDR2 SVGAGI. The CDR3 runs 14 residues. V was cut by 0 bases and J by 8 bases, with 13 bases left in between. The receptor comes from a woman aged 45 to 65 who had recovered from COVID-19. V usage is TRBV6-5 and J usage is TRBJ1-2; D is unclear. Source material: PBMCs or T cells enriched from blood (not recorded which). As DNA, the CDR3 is TGTGCCAGCAGTTACTCGATCACAATGGGCGGCTACACCTTC. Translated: CASSYSITMGGYTF.